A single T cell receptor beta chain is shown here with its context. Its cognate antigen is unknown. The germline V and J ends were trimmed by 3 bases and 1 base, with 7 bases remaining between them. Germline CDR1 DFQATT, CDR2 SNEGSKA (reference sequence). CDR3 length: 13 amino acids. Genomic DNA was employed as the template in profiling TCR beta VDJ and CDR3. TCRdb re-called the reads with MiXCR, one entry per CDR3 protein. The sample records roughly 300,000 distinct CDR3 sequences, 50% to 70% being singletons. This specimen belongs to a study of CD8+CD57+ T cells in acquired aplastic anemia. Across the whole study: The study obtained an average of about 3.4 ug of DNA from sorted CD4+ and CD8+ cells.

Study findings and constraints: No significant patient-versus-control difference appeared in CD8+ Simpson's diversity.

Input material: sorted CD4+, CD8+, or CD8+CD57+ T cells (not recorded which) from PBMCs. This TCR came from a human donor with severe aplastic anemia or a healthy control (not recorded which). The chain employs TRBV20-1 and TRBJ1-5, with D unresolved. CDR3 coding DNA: TGCAGTGCTAGCCTGGAGAGCAATCAGCCCCAGCATTTT. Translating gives CSASLESNQPQHF.